The entry below gives a single T cell receptor (beta chain) sequence along with its context. The antigen remains undetermined. At one end the junction does not follow the germline gene, possibly because of a read error. Other DNA variants within this sample encode the same CDR3. This sample is part of a study of cytomegalovirus exposure and HLA in healthy donors. Study-wide results and limits: In a later analysis, productive TCRs from donors in an Asian-associated ancestry cluster reportedly carried fewer N-insertions than the cohort mean. Among the most significant clusters, several appeared linked to common viral pathogens in a later analysis. Cytomegalovirus-associated TCR beta chains were listed, numbering some 170.

The germline gives CDR1 SGHVS, CDR2 FNYEAQ. This CDR3 is built from 15 residues. Primers: 60 Vbeta forward and 13 Jbeta reverse. The assay was immunoSEQ multiplex PCR, and TCRdb's table has in-frame clones only and misses some. The sample holds 150,000 to 200,000 clones, approximately 70% seen once. The study sampled nominally healthy donors, though unrecorded immune exposures were likely. The TCR sequence derives from a woman under 40 in good health and CMV-seronegative. The sequenced material came from PBMCs. This chain joins TRBV7-6 and TRBJ2-5; D gene ambiguous. The CDR3 sequence: CASSYHLGHQETQYF. For the CDR3, the DNA is TGCGCCAGCAGCTACCATCTAGGCCACCAAGAGACCCAGTACTTC.